The 23 T cell receptor beta chains in this list originate from one sample, sequenced in a study of cytomegalovirus exposure and HLA in healthy donors. Vbeta (60) and Jbeta (13) primers were used in the PCR. Repertoires were generated with immunoSEQ multiplex PCR, while TCRdb's copy carries only in-frame clones and drops some. The table includes 150,000 to 200,000 clones, around 68% detected once. Sample: PBMCs. Every receptor here comes from a middle-aged man in good health and CMV-seronegative.

The chain employs TRBV21-1 and TRBJ2-5; TRBD2 was called by the table and not checked on the DNA. TRBV21-1 constitutes a pseudogene. CDR3 length: 11 amino acids. The CDR3 DNA reads TGTGCGGGCGGGGGCTGGAAAACCCAGTACTTC. Its translation is CAGGGWKTQYF.

The count of this clone is one. This chain joins TRBV7-2 and TRBJ2-2, with D unresolved. Germline V gene data show CDR1 as SGHTA and CDR2 as FQGNSA. V was clipped by 2 bases and J by 0 bases, with 10 bases between them. The CDR3 length is 16 residues. DNA of the CDR3: TGTGCCAGCAGCTTATGGGCAAACACGAACACCGGGGAGCTGTTTTTT. Its translation is CASSLWANTNTGELFF.

The V call is TRBV12-1, the J call TRBJ2-1; the table assigns TRBD2, which was not confirmed against the DNA. TRBV12-1 is reported as a pseudogene. The CDR3 is 14 amino acids. The CDR3 bases are TGTGCCAGCAGCGGCCGGGGGGGCAGCAATGAGCAGTTCTTC. Protein sequence: CASSGRGGSNEQFF.

The chain is built from TRBV6-1 and TRBJ1-5, with D tentatively TRBD1 (5 bases). The CDR3 is 13 residues long. The V end was cut by 8 bases, the J end by 0 bases, with 8 bases between. Germline CDR1 is MNHNS and CDR2 is SASEGT. The CDR3 sequence: CASGTNSNQPQHF. Written as DNA, the CDR3 is TGTGCCAGCGGGACTAATAGCAATCAGCCCCAGCATTTT.

The table lists this clone with a few counts. V gene TRBV6-5 combines with J gene TRBJ2-6, with a possible D match to TRBD1 (6 bases). V was clipped by 6 bases and J by 0 bases, with 9 bases between them. Germline V CDR1 and CDR2: MNHEY, SVGAGI. The CDR3 extends over 15 amino acids. The CDR3 bases are TGTGCCAGCAGGACACAGGGCTCTGGGGCCAACGTCCTGACTTTC. Protein sequence: CASRTQGSGANVLTF.

The V call is TRBV18, the J call TRBJ1-2; no definite D call. Trimming left V 3 bases short and J 4 bases short, with 15 bases between. The CDR3 spans 15 residues. Germline V gene sequence: CDR1 KGHSH, CDR2 LQKENI. DNA of the CDR3: TGTGCCAGCTCACCTTCACAGATGGATACCTATGGCTACACCTTC. As protein: CASSPSQMDTYGYTF.

This sequence joins TRBV5-1 and TRBJ1-2; 7 positions match TRBD1. Losses at the gene ends were 4 bases for V and 4 bases for J; bases not matched to a gene: 13. Germline V gives CDR1 SGHRS, CDR2 YFSETQ. The CDR3 sequence is 16 residues long. CDR3 amino acids: CASSGTTGKESYGYTF. In nucleotides, the CDR3 is TGCGCCAGCAGCGGGACGACAGGGAAGGAGAGCTATGGCTACACCTTC.

The J gene is TRBJ2-3, the V gene TRBV10-2; 10 bases line up with TRBD2. This CDR3 is 15 amino acids long. Trimming at V came to 5 bases and at J to 1 base, leaving 3 bases not matched to a gene. In germline, CDR1 is WSHSY, CDR2 SAAADI. The CDR3 bases are TGCGCCAGCAGTCCTGGGACTAGCGGCACAGATACGCAGTATTTT. This sequence encodes CASSPGTSGTDTQYF.

This sequence joins TRBV5-1 and TRBJ1-2; D not resolved. The CDR3 consists of 13 residues. The V gene lost 1 base and the J gene lost 5 bases, with 9 bases spanning the gap. Germline V lookup: CDR1 SGHRS, CDR2 YFSETQ. CDR3 coding DNA: TGCGCCAGCAGCTTGAATAACGGTTATGGCTACACCTTC. Its protein product is CASSLNNGYGYTF.

The gene calls are TRBV11-1 and TRBJ2-4; TRBD1 might be the D (5 bases). CDR3 size: 15 residues. V was shortened by 0 bases and J by 0 bases, with 6 bases between the two germline ends. The germline V gene has CDR1 SGHAT and CDR2 FQDESV (reference sequence). The DNA of the CDR3 is TGTGCCAGCAGCTTAGCAGGGGCAGCCAAAAACATTCAGTACTTC. Translation: CASSLAGAAKNIQYF.

The rearrangement uses TRBV18 and TRBJ2-7; tentatively, D is TRBD2 (5 bases). Germline CDR1 and CDR2: KGHSH and LQKENI. V gave up 5 bases and J gave up 5 bases, with 16 bases separating them. The CDR3 sequence is 14 residues long. This CDR3 is CASSSAGLGDEQYF. In DNA form, the CDR3 reads TGTGCCAGCTCATCGGCGGGCCTAGGTGACGAGCAGTACTTC.

Regarding this clone: An end of the junction differs from the germline gene, which may be a read error. Different DNA sequences within this sample yield the same CDR3. The V gene is TRBV6-5, the J gene TRBJ2-1; D is uncertain. This CDR3 is 14 amino acids long. The germline V gene encodes CDR1 MNHEY and CDR2 SVGAGI. CDR3 amino acids: CASSYAGTYNEQFF. CDR3 coding DNA: TGTGCCAGCAGTTACGCAGGAACCTATAATGAGCAGTTCTTC.

The rearrangement uses TRBV27 and TRBJ2-3; D perhaps matches TRBD1 (6 bases). The CDR3 is made up of 12 amino acids. CDR1 MNHEY and CDR2 SMNVEV come from the germline V gene (reference sequence). The ends were cut back, 8 bases at V and 9 bases at J, with 15 bases in the middle. This CDR3 reads CASGDIGKTQYF. CDR3 DNA: TGTGCCAGCGGGGACATTGGGAAAACGCAGTATTTT.

The rearrangement links TRBV19 to TRBJ1-5, with TRBD1 as a possible D gene (5 bases). V lost 5 bases to trimming and J lost 0 bases, with 14 bases between them. Germline CDR1 reads LNHDA; CDR2 reads SQIVND (reference sequence). The CDR3 covers 16 residues. In DNA form, the CDR3 reads TGTGCCAGTAGTCCCGTAGACAGTTATAGCAATCAGCCCCAGCATTTT. Translated, it gives CASSPVDSYSNQPQHF.

The chain recombines TRBV5-8 with TRBJ2-3; 11 positions agree with TRBD2. Germline CDR1 reads SGHTS; CDR2 reads YDEGEE. The CDR3 sequence is 17 residues long. V lost 1 base to trimming and J lost 0 bases; unmatched junction nucleotides: 4. The CDR3: CASSLPSGGLSTDTQYF. The CDR3 region has the DNA TGTGCCAGCAGCTTGCCTAGCGGGGGGCTAAGCACAGATACGCAGTATTTT. Using reference TRBV5-8 and TRBJ2-3 for the parts outside the CDR3, the full variable domain is EAGVTQSPTHLIKTRGQQATLRCSPISGHTSVYWYQQALGLGLQFLLWYDEGEERNRGNFPPRFSGRQFPNYSSELNVNALELEDSALYLCASSLPSGGLSTDTQYFGPGTRLTVL.

This sequence joins TRBV18 and TRBJ2-1, with D perhaps matching TRBD1 (6 bases). This CDR3 has 16 residues. Deletions cut 3 bases from V and 2 bases from J, with 14 bases between. The V gene's germline CDR1 is KGHSH and CDR2 LQKENI. CDR3 sequence (DNA): TGTGCCAGCTCACCGATGAACAGGGTGGCCTACAATGAGCAGTTCTTC. Protein: CASSPMNRVAYNEQFF.

This clone was counted only a few times. V usage is TRBV9 and J usage is TRBJ2-1, with TRBD1 identical over 8 bases. This CDR3 is built from 16 residues. The V gene end was trimmed by 0 bases and the J gene end by 2 bases; junction bases not matched to a gene: 4. Germline V lookup: CDR1 SGDLS, CDR2 YYNGEE. CDR3 in amino acids: CASSVAQGAAYNEQFF. CDR3 bases: TGTGCCAGCAGCGTAGCGCAGGGGGCGGCCTACAATGAGCAGTTCTTC. Together with reference TRBV9 and TRBJ2-1, the CDR3 gives the full variable domain: DSGVTQTPKHLITATGQRVTLRCSPRSGDLSVYWYQQSLDQGLQFLIQYYNGEERAKGNILERFSAQQFPDLHSELNLSSLELGDSALYFCASSVAQGAAYNEQFFGPGTRLTVL.

This clone was counted between two and nine times. The rearrangement uses TRBV4-1 and TRBJ1-1, with D possibly matching TRBD1 (5 bases). The CDR3 spans 11 residues. With 3 bases removed from V and 10 bases from J, the gap between germline ends came to 9 bases. Germline CDR1 reads MGHRA; CDR2 reads YSYEKL. CDR3 coding DNA: TGCGCCAGCAGCCAGGGGCTGGGAGCTTTCTTT. Translated: CASSQGLGAFF.

The chain combines TRBV5-1 with TRBJ1-2, with 7 bases fitting TRBD1. The CDR3 covers 14 residues. The V gene end was trimmed by 0 bases and the J gene end by 4 bases; junction bases not matched to a gene: 3. The V gene's germline CDR1 is SGHRS and CDR2 YFSETQ. CDR3 nucleotide sequence: TGCGCCAGCAGCTTGGGACAGGGCAGCTATGGCTACACCTTC. This sequence encodes CASSLGQGSYGYTF.

This clone has just a few counts. The chain carries TRBV7-2 and TRBJ2-7, with TRBD2 matching 14 bases. Losses at the gene ends were 5 bases for V and 0 bases for J; bases not matched to a gene: 6. The CDR3 length is 17 residues. CDR1 and CDR2 from the germline V gene are SGHTA and FQGNSA. The CDR3 sequence: CASSPRTSGGYSYEQYF. CDR3 sequence (DNA): TGTGCCAGCAGCCCGAGGACTAGCGGGGGGTACTCCTACGAGCAGTACTTC. The complete variable domain, with remaining parts taken from reference TRBV7-2 and TRBJ2-7, reads GAGVSQSPSNKVTEKGKDVELRCDPISGHTALYWYRQSLGQGLEFLIYFQGNSAPDKSGLPSDRFSAERTGGSVSTLTIQRTQQEDSAVYLCASSPRTSGGYSYEQYFGPGTRLTVT.

The chain employs TRBV5-4 and TRBJ2-1; 10 bases agree with TRBD2. V shed 4 bases and J 8 bases; nucleotides not matched to a gene: 15. This CDR3 comprises 17 residues. Germline-derived CDR1 and CDR2 are SGHNT and YYREEE (reference sequence). The CDR3 DNA reads TGTGCCAGCAGCCCAGACCTAATAGCGGGGGGCGGCGATGAGCAGTTCTTC. It specifies CASSPDLIAGGGDEQFF.

The rearrangement uses TRBV28 and TRBJ1-1, with 7 bases identical to TRBD1. The V segment lost 5 bases and the J segment 2 bases; nucleotides outside the gene matches: 11. CDR3 size: 16 residues. The germline CDR1 and CDR2 sequences are MDHEN and SYDVKM. The CDR3 coding sequence is TGTGCCAGCAGTACCTCGAGGGGGCAGGGAAACACTGAAGCTTTCTTT. Translating it yields CASSTSRGQGNTEAFF.

This clone was detected only a few times. The genes are TRBV19 and TRBJ2-4; a possible D gene is TRBD1 (6 bases). Trimming stripped 4 bases from V and 9 bases from J, with 13 bases between. The germline CDR1 and CDR2 sequences are LNHDA and SQIVND (reference sequence). The CDR3 covers 13 residues. The CDR3 nucleotides are TGTGCCAGTAGTAACCTGGGGACACCCATTCAGTACTTC. Translated: CASSNLGTPIQYF.